This record looks at one T cell receptor (beta chain) sequence and its context. Its antigen is not identified. This PCR relied on a set of 60 Vbeta primers and 13 Jbeta primers. This table comes from immunoSEQ multiplex PCR, and its TCRdb copy is limited to in-frame clones, with some not included. The data hold about 160,000 clones, with 80% to 90% observed a single time. V lost 3 bases, J lost 4 bases, and 5 bases stayed unmatched. Germline CDR1 reads LGHNA; CDR2 reads YSLEER. This CDR3 has 14 residues. The data derive from a study of cytomegalovirus exposure and HLA in healthy donors. Study-wide context: Earlier results showed 117 million unique TCR beta sequences derived from some 180 million T cells.

Study-wide points: Reportedly, TCR beta sequences accurately predicted HLA-A and HLA-B alleles in most subjects. In a later analysis, compared with equally common non-associated chains, HLA-associated beta chains were more expanded. Reported performance of the classifier showed diagnosis of cytomegalovirus status with high specificity and sensitivity.

Sequencing used PBMCs. The gene calls are TRBV4-3 and TRBJ1-2; TRBD1 agrees at 7 bases. The TCR comes from a woman between 25 and 40 years old in good health and CMV-seropositive. CDR3 in DNA: TGCGCCAGCAGCCAGACAGGGCGTTCCTATGGCTACACCTTC. Its protein is CASSQTGRSYGYTF.